This T cell receptor beta chain was retrieved from a study of T-cell memory formation after mild COVID-19. On the study more broadly: Largely donor-specific sequence clusters came from a couple of donors. Findings of the study overall: Memory sampled before infection contained some responding clones, suggesting cross-reactive memory joined. The study found balanced CD4/CD8 in clones contracting day 15 to 85 and a CD4+ lean in later expanders.

TCR alpha and TCR beta cDNA libraries carrying sample barcodes and UMIs were produced by 5'RACE using constant-segment primers. TCRdb independently ran MiXCR on the 5' RACE reads; one entry per CDR3 protein. This table holds roughly 500,000 distinct CDR3 sequences, roughly 22% found once. This CDR3 region has 14 residues. J lost 3 bases, V lost 4 bases, and 5 bases had no gene match. In germline, CDR1 is SGHAT, CDR2 FQNNGV. This clonotype was observed a few times. Antigen specificity is unknown. This rearrangement joins TRBV11-2 to TRBJ2-7; TRBD1 agrees at 8 bases. The sequence was obtained from an adult woman who had mild COVID-19 (a few samples of this study predate the infection). Cell type and time point are not known. The sequenced sample consisted of PBMCs or a T cell subset sorted from them (not recorded which). This chain's CDR3 is CASSWQGADYEQYF. The CDR3 DNA is TGTGCCAGCAGCTGGCAGGGGGCAGACTACGAGCAGTACTTC.